These 29 T cell receptor beta chains originate from one sample sequenced in a study of blood T cell repertoires in COVID-19. Libraries were prepared by immunoSEQ multiplex PCR; TCRdb keeps only in-frame clonotypes and omits some of them. The profile shows 60,000 to 95,000 clones, more than 75% of them singletons. The source material was peripheral blood. The receptors shown here come from a woman of 80 years or more with active or convalescent COVID-19.

This chain uses TRBV19 with TRBJ1-1; 7 bases are shared with TRBD1. Germline V gene data show CDR1 as LNHDA and CDR2 as SQIVND (reference sequence). The CDR3 has 12 amino acids. Trimming at V came to 2 bases and at J to 6 bases, leaving 0 bases not matched to a gene. DNA of the CDR3: TGTGCCAGTAGTATACAGGGGGCTGAAGCTTTCTTT. Translating it yields CASSIQGAEAFF.

This chain uses TRBV28 with TRBJ2-3, with TRBD2 as a possible D gene (6 bases). This CDR3 spans 13 amino acids. Per the germline V gene, CDR1 is MDHEN and CDR2 is SYDVKM. V lost 6 bases and J 4 bases, leaving 11 bases between the germline ends. CDR3 in amino acids: CASSRGDADTQYF. The CDR3 DNA reads as TGTGCCAGCAGCCGCGGGGACGCAGATACGCAGTATTTT. Supplemented by reference TRBV28 and TRBJ2-3, the full variable domain reads DVKVTQSSRYLVKRTGEKVFLECVQDMDHENMFWYRQDPGLGLRLIYFSYDVKMKEKGDIPEGYSVSREKKERFSLILESASTNQTSMYLCASSRGDADTQYFGPGTRLTVL.

The V gene is TRBV30, the J gene TRBJ2-5, with TRBD1 matching over 7 bases. J gave up 2 bases and V 2 bases, and 8 bases lay outside the gene matches. Germline CDR1 reads GTSNPN; CDR2 reads SVGIG (reference sequence). This CDR3 is built from 15 residues. The CDR3 sequence is CAWSFGQARQETQYF. The CDR3 DNA follows: TGTGCCTGGAGTTTTGGACAGGCCCGACAAGAGACCCAGTACTTC.

The V and J genes are TRBV6-4 and TRBJ2-6, with 9 bases lining up with TRBD1. Trimming at V came to 6 bases and at J to 0 bases, leaving 6 bases not matched to a gene. This CDR3 has 17 residues. Germline CDR1 reads MRHNA; CDR2 reads SNTAGT. The CDR3 DNA reads TGTGCCAGCAGCCGACAGGGGGGGTACTCTGGGGCCAACGTCCTGACTTTC. Its translation: CASSRQGGYSGANVLTF.

This clone was observed a single time. The rearrangement uses TRBV5-1 and TRBJ2-7; the D gene is possibly TRBD1 (5 bases). Trimming removed 4 bases at V and 0 bases at J, with 17 bases between. Germline-derived CDR1 and CDR2 are SGHRS and YFSETQ. The CDR3 runs 16 residues. In DNA form, the CDR3 reads TGCGCCAGCAGCCCCGGTGGGGCCCTGAGCTCCTACGAGCAGTACTTC. Translated: CASSPGGALSSYEQYF.

V and J are TRBV3-1 (or the pseudogene TRBV3-2) and TRBJ2-3; TRBD2 agrees at 16 bases. Germline loops: CDR1 LGHDT, CDR2 YNNKEL (reference sequence). The V gene end was trimmed by 4 bases and the J gene end by 3 bases; junction bases not matched to a gene: 4. CDR3 length: 17 amino acids. Here the CDR3 DNA reads TGTGCCAGCAGCCCGGGACTAGCGGGGGGGCCGACAGATACGCAGTATTTT. It encodes CASSPGLAGGPTDTQYF.

The chain carries TRBV6-5 and TRBJ2-7, with TRBD1 matching over 9 bases. The CDR3 is made up of 14 amino acids. Trimming took 6 bases from V and 1 from J; bases not matched to a gene: 4. From germline, CDR1 is MNHEY and CDR2 SVGAGI. CDR3 in amino acids: CASRHDRGSYEQYF. The CDR3 nucleotides are TGTGCCAGCAGGCACGACAGGGGGTCCTACGAGCAGTACTTC.

The chain employs TRBV19 and TRBJ2-1; possibly TRBD1 for D (6 bases). The length of the CDR3 is 15 residues. V shed 7 bases and J shed 5 bases, with 18 bases lying between them. The V gene's germline CDR1 is LNHDA and CDR2 SQIVND (reference sequence). The CDR3 protein is CASMGAATNDNEQFF. Here the CDR3 DNA reads TGTGCCAGTATGGGGGCAGCGACCAATGACAATGAGCAGTTCTTC.

This sequence joins TRBV11-2 and TRBJ2-1; 12 bases align to TRBD2. The CDR3 extends over 19 amino acids. After removal of 5 bases from V and 7 bases from J, the junction contained 18 bases not matched to a gene. Germline V gives CDR1 SGHAT, CDR2 FQNNGV. CDR3 amino acids: CASSPGGTSGSKVGNEQFF. The CDR3, as DNA: TGTGCCAGCAGCCCAGGGGGGACTAGCGGGTCAAAAGTGGGTAATGAGCAGTTCTTC.

V and J are TRBV5-1 and TRBJ2-2, with TRBD2 matching 8 bases. The CDR3 totals 15 residues. Looked up from germline, CDR1 is SGHRS and CDR2 is YFSETQ. J lost 3 bases, V lost 1 base, and 2 bases had no gene match. The CDR3 coding sequence is TGCGCCAGCAGCTTGATTAGCGGGGACACCGGGGAGCTGTTTTTT. Translating gives CASSLISGDTGELFF.

V and J are TRBV28 and TRBJ1-2, with 7 bases matching TRBD1. Germline V gene sequence: CDR1 MDHEN, CDR2 SYDVKM. CDR3 length equals 16 residues. With 4 bases clipped from V and 6 bases from J, the junction kept 14 bases outside the gene matches. The CDR3 nucleotides are TGTGCCAGCAGTTCTTTACAGGGGAGAGGGGGGAATGGCTACACCTTC. Translation: CASSSLQGRGGNGYTF.

The V and J genes are TRBV7-9 and TRBJ2-1; a weak D match, TRBD1 (7 bases). Between the trimmed V and J ends, which lost 5 bases and 2 bases, there was a span of 19 bases. The CDR3 contains 17 residues. Germline V gene data show CDR1 as SEHNR and CDR2 as FQNEAQ (reference sequence). Here the CDR3 DNA reads TGTGCCAGCAGCCCAACGGCAGGGGGGTTTACCTACAATGAGCAGTTCTTC. This codes for CASSPTAGGFTYNEQFF.

V and J are TRBV7-3 and TRBJ1-5; a possible D gene is TRBD1 (5 bases). Germline V gives CDR1 SGHTA, CDR2 FQGTGA. The V and J ends lost 6 bases and 15 bases respectively, with 15 bases between them. The CDR3 is 11 residues long. The CDR3 spells CASRRRGGPHF. CDR3 sequence (DNA): TGTGCCAGCAGGAGAAGGGGAGGCCCGCATTTT. Full variable domain (missing parts from reference TRBV7-3 and TRBJ1-5): GAGVSQTPSNKVTEKGKYVELRCDPISGHTALYWYRQSLGQGPEFLIYFQGTGAADDSGLPNDRFFAVRPEGSVSTLKIQRTERGDSAVYLCASRRRGGPHFGDGTRLSIL.

This clone was detected once. Written as DNA, the CDR3 is TGTGCCAGCAGTTTATCCGTGGGGACTTCCCCACAGGACGAGCAGTACTTC. Residues: CASSLSVGTSPQDEQYF. This chain connects TRBV28 to TRBJ2-7, with D possibly matching TRBD2 (6 bases). Germline CDR1 reads MDHEN; CDR2 reads SYDVKM. With 1 base removed from V and 5 bases from J, the gap between germline ends came to 21 bases. The CDR3 has 17 amino acids. Drawing the rest from reference TRBV28 and TRBJ2-7, the complete variable domain is DVKVTQSSRYLVKRTGEKVFLECVQDMDHENMFWYRQDPGLGLRLIYFSYDVKMKEKGDIPEGYSVSREKKERFSLILESASTNQTSMYLCASSLSVGTSPQDEQYFGPGTRLTVT.

V is TRBV18 and J is TRBJ2-7; 7 bases are a match to TRBD1. V was clipped by 4 bases and J by 3 bases; unmatched bases: 6. From germline, CDR1 is KGHSH and CDR2 LQKENI. The CDR3 spans 14 residues. CDR3 bases: TGTGCCAGCTCACTTTCGGGACAGAGCTACGAGCAGTACTTC. This gives the protein CASSLSGQSYEQYF.

The chain carries TRBV7-2 and TRBJ1-6, with 8 bases identical to TRBD1. This CDR3 spans 18 amino acids. V lost 5 bases and J lost 0; bases outside the gene matches: 9. The germline V gene encodes CDR1 SGHTA and CDR2 FQGNSA. CDR3 amino acids: CASSPRTGFGSYNSPLHF. The CDR3 bases are TGTGCCAGCAGCCCAAGGACAGGGTTCGGCTCCTATAATTCACCCCTCCACTTT. Combining the CDR3 with reference TRBV7-2 and TRBJ1-6 gives the whole variable domain GAGVSQSPSNKVTEKGKDVELRCDPISGHTALYWYRQSLGQGLEFLIYFQGNSAPDKSGLPSDRFSAERTGGSVSTLTIQRTQQEDSAVYLCASSPRTGFGSYNSPLHFGNGTRLTVT.

This chain links TRBV28 with TRBJ2-1; possibly TRBD1 for D (6 bases). The CDR3 consists of 14 residues. Per germline, CDR1 MDHEN and CDR2 SYDVKM. V was clipped by 9 bases and J by 5 bases, with 17 bases between them. The CDR3 coding sequence is TGTGCCAGTACCGGACAGAGCGTCGACAATGAGCAGTTCTTC. Amino acids: CASTGQSVDNEQFF.

This sequence joins TRBV24-1 and TRBJ2-5; 14 bases agree with TRBD2. Germline V lookup: CDR1 KGHDR, CDR2 SFDVKD. V trimming: 5 bases; J trimming: 3 bases; junction bases outside the gene matches: 1. This CDR3 spans 15 amino acids. The CDR3 here is CATSGLAGGEETQYF. Written as DNA, the CDR3 is TGTGCCACCAGTGGACTAGCGGGGGGGGAAGAGACCCAGTACTTC.

V and J are TRBV28 and TRBJ2-7; the match to TRBD2 covers 9 bases. After removal of 3 bases from V and 8 bases from J, the junction contained 11 bases not matched to a gene. Germline CDR1 MDHEN, CDR2 SYDVKM. The CDR3 sequence is 15 residues long. The CDR3 region has the DNA TGTGCCAGCAGTTTGGGCGGGGGGGCGAGCTCCCAGCAGTACTTC. It codes for CASSLGGGASSQQYF.

The V gene is TRBV6-5, the J gene TRBJ1-5; the D gene is possibly TRBD1 (6 bases). CDR3 length equals 14 residues. CDR1 and CDR2 (germline): MNHEY, SVGAGI. V lost 5 bases and J 4 bases, leaving 12 bases between the germline ends. The CDR3 spells CASSPDSLNQPQHF. The CDR3 bases are TGTGCCAGCAGTCCGGACAGCCTAAATCAGCCCCAGCATTTT.

The chain recombines TRBV28 with TRBJ1-4; D gene uncertain. The germline V gene encodes CDR1 MDHEN and CDR2 SYDVKM. This CDR3 spans 14 amino acids. V lost 4 bases and J 10 bases, leaving 16 bases between the germline ends. The CDR3 DNA reads as TGTGCCAGCAGTTCGGGAGCGCGGGGAGGAAAACTGTTTTTT. It specifies CASSSGARGGKLFF.

The V and J genes are TRBV3-1 (or the pseudogene TRBV3-2) and TRBJ2-5; D ambiguous. Per germline, CDR1 LGHDT and CDR2 YNNKEL (reference sequence). Trimming shortened V by 6 bases and J by 1 base, and 3 bases separated the two germline ends. This CDR3 spans 11 amino acids. For the CDR3, the DNA is TGTGCCAGCAGTCTCCAAGAGACCCAGTACTTC. Translation: CASSLQETQYF.

This clone was observed a single time. The chain has TRBV5-4 and TRBJ1-1, with 10 bases fitting TRBD1. Germline loops: CDR1 SGHNT, CDR2 YYREEE (reference sequence). J was trimmed by 1 base and V by 4 bases; bases with no gene match: 16. The CDR3 is 19 amino acids. This CDR3 is CASSPWTGGTPNGNTEAFF. The CDR3 region has the DNA TGTGCCAGCAGCCCCTGGACAGGGGGTACCCCGAACGGGAACACTGAAGCTTTCTTT.

The chain employs TRBV2 and TRBJ1-6; 7 positions agree with TRBD1. The ends lost 6 bases at V and 11 bases at J; junction bases unmatched: 13. The germline CDR1 and CDR2 sequences are SNHLY and FYNNEI. CDR3 length equals 15 residues. In DNA form, the CDR3 reads TGTGCCAGCAGCGGCCCGGGACAGCGTAGGGCACCCCTCCACTTT. Translating gives CASSGPGQRRAPLHF.

The chain uses TRBV6-5 and TRBJ1-2; D perhaps matches TRBD1 (5 bases). The CDR3 runs 15 residues. The V gene's germline CDR1 is MNHEY and CDR2 SVGAGI. The V and J ends lost 5 bases and 7 bases respectively, with 20 bases between them. The CDR3 nucleotides read TGTGCCAGCAGTCCTGCGACTCCCGGGGGGGGTGGCTACACCTTC. Translated: CASSPATPGGGGYTF.

The genes are TRBV12-3 or TRBV12-4 and TRBJ1-2, with TRBD1 matching over 8 bases. V lost 5 bases and J lost 5; bases outside the gene matches: 4. The CDR3 length is 13 residues. This chain's CDR3 is CASSPGQVYGYTF. The CDR3 DNA follows: TGTGCCAGCAGTCCGGGACAGGTATATGGCTACACCTTC.

J is TRBJ1-1 and V is TRBV7-7; no clear D. This CDR3 has 13 amino acids. CDR1 SSHAT and CDR2 FNYEAQ come from the germline V gene (reference sequence). Trimming removed 2 bases from V and 0 bases from J, with 4 bases in between. The CDR3 loop reads CASSLQMNTEAFF. CDR3 nucleotides: TGTGCCAGCAGCTTACAGATGAACACTGAAGCTTTCTTT. Using reference TRBV7-7 and TRBJ1-1 for the parts outside the CDR3, the full variable domain is GAGVSQSPRYKVTKRGQDVTLRCDPISSHATLYWYQQALGQGPEFLTYFNYEAQPDKSGLPSDRFSAERPEGSISTLTIQRTEQRDSAMYRCASSLQMNTEAFFGQGTRLTVV.

V and J are TRBV4-1 and TRBJ1-4; 7 bases are shared with TRBD1. V shed 1 base and J 5 bases; nucleotides not matched to a gene: 4. Germline-derived CDR1 and CDR2 are MGHRA and YSYEKL. This CDR3 is 15 amino acids long. Written as DNA, the CDR3 is TGCGCCAGCAGCCAAGTTCCGGGACAGAATGAAAAACTGTTTTTT. It specifies CASSQVPGQNEKLFF.

There are a few counts of this clone. The chain employs TRBV15 and TRBJ1-2; no clear D. The CDR3 consists of 15 residues. The V gene lost 1 base and the J gene lost 4 bases, with 13 bases spanning the gap. Germline-derived CDR1 and CDR2 are LNHNV and YYDKDF (reference sequence). The CDR3: CATSRVKFEGYGYTF. As DNA, the CDR3 is TGTGCCACCAGCAGAGTAAAGTTCGAGGGCTATGGCTACACCTTC.